This TCR beta chain appears in the sequencing data of a study of shared T cell receptors in the human thymus. Clones were sequenced by immunoSEQ multiplex PCR, and TCRdb holds only the in-frame ones, with some missing. The sample consists of some 660,000 clones, about 89% of them appearing once. V lost 6 bases to trimming and J lost 0 bases; unmatched junction nucleotides: 8. CDR1 and CDR2 from the germline V gene are LNHDA and SQIVND (reference sequence). CDR3 length: 18 residues. These same data were also listed under a study on human thymus T cells. That publication notes: Congenital heart defects were the reason for the corrective surgery that the donors, healthy Finnish infants, were having. Thymic tissue was derived from resections collected during corrective heart surgery. Thymic repertoires of unrelated individuals were reported in related research to overlap highly.

The clonotype originates from a boy younger than two with a congenital heart defect. Sample: thymocytes. This chain uses TRBV19 with TRBJ2-6, with TRBD1 matching 10 bases. The CDR3 spells CASSLDRGRLSGANVLTF. CDR3 in DNA: TGTGCCAGTAGCCTCGACAGGGGGCGTCTCTCTGGGGCCAACGTCCTGACTTTC. Complete variable domain (other parts from reference TRBV19 and TRBJ2-6): DGGITQSPKYLFRKEGQNVTLSCEQNLNHDAMYWYRQDPGQGLRLIYYSQIVNDFQKGDIAEGYSVSREKKESFPLTVTSAQKNPTAFYLCASSLDRGRLSGANVLTFGAGSRLTVL.